This passage covers 32 T cell receptor beta chains from one sample sequenced in a study of cytomegalovirus exposure and HLA in healthy donors. Both 60 Vbeta primers and 13 Jbeta primers went into the PCR. This table comes from immunoSEQ multiplex PCR, and its TCRdb copy is limited to in-frame clones, with some not included. Seen here are some 140,000 clones, about 86% observed once, and the top ten hold around 5.2%. Sequenced input: PBMCs. These receptors were collected from a woman in her 30s in good health and CMV-seronegative.

This clone was picked up a small number of times. The rearrangement joins TRBV5-4 to TRBJ1-1; the D is unclear. V was trimmed by 2 bases and J by 4 bases, leaving 12 bases between them. CDR1 and CDR2 (germline): SGHNT, YYREEE (reference sequence). The CDR3 sequence is 14 residues long. CDR3: CASSLRGFATEAFF. Here the CDR3 DNA reads TGTGCCAGCAGCTTACGGGGATTCGCCACTGAAGCTTTCTTT.

The gene calls are TRBV12-2 and TRBJ1-2; the table assigns TRBD1, which was not confirmed against the DNA. TRBV12-2 corresponds to a pseudogene. This CDR3 contains 12 residues. DNA for the CDR3: TGTGCAAGTCGCTTAGCCAGGGATGGCTACACCTTC. Translation: CASRLARDGYTF.

This sequence joins TRBV7-8 and TRBJ1-2; no firm D call. CDR3 length: 15 residues. Trimming shortened V by 5 bases and J by 1 base, and 14 bases separated the two germline ends. CDR1 is SGHVS, CDR2 FQNEAQ, per germline. This CDR3 is CASSPWRVVNYGYTF. CDR3 bases: TGTGCCAGCAGCCCCTGGAGGGTCGTTAACTATGGCTACACCTTC.

This rearrangement joins TRBV6-1 to TRBJ2-7, with TRBD2 as a possible D gene (5 bases). V gave up 0 bases and J gave up 3 bases, with 6 bases separating them. The germline CDR1 and CDR2 sequences are MNHNS and SASEGT. The CDR3 contains 13 residues. CDR3 nucleotide sequence: TGTGCCAGCAGTGAAGCACTAGTCTACGAGCAGTACTTC. The encoded protein is CASSEALVYEQYF.

The chain is built from TRBV28 and TRBJ2-3, with TRBD2 matching over 14 bases. Trimming cost V 4 bases and J 0 bases; bases outside gene matches: 15. The V gene's germline CDR1 is MDHEN and CDR2 SYDVKM. This CDR3 contains 21 residues. The CDR3 nucleotides read TGTGCCAGCAGTTCAACCTCGACTAGCGGGGGGGTTTTCACTAGCACAGATACGCAGTATTTT. Translating gives CASSSTSTSGGVFTSTDTQYF. Together with reference TRBV28 and TRBJ2-3, the CDR3 gives the full variable domain: DVKVTQSSRYLVKRTGEKVFLECVQDMDHENMFWYRQDPGLGLRLIYFSYDVKMKEKGDIPEGYSVSREKKERFSLILESASTNQTSMYLCASSSTSTSGGVFTSTDTQYFGPGTRLTVL.

This rearrangement joins TRBV5-4 to TRBJ2-5; D not certain. Per the germline V gene, CDR1 is SGHNT and CDR2 is YYREEE (reference sequence). The ends were cut back, 1 base at V and 0 bases at J, with 7 bases in the middle. The CDR3 runs 14 residues. The CDR3 sequence: CASSLLQYQETQYF. The CDR3 nucleotides read TGTGCCAGCAGCTTGCTCCAGTACCAAGAGACCCAGTACTTC.

Of note for this clone: A read error may produce the germline difference seen at one junction end. CDR3 nucleotide sequence: TGTGCCAGCAGGTCAAGAAAAACAGGGTCTGTCATCTTC. Amino acids: CASRSRKTGSVIF. The gene calls are TRBV28 and TRBJ2-7, with D perhaps TRBD1 (6 bases). Germline CDR1 is MDHEN and CDR2 is SYDVKM. CDR3 length: 13 residues.

This sequence joins TRBV5-1 and TRBJ1-1; possibly TRBD1 for D (6 bases). The V and J ends lost 2 bases and 4 bases respectively, with 21 bases between them. CDR1 is SGHRS, CDR2 YFSETQ, per germline. This CDR3 region has 17 residues. This CDR3 reads CASSFDKMSGVGTEAFF. The CDR3 coding sequence is TGCGCCAGCAGCTTCGACAAGATGTCAGGGGTAGGCACTGAAGCTTTCTTT.

The chain recombines TRBV7-2 with TRBJ1-2, with D hard to call. V was cut by 0 bases and J by 8 bases, with 16 bases left in between. Per the germline V gene, CDR1 is SGHTA and CDR2 is FQGNSA. The CDR3 is 15 amino acids. CDR3 residues: CASSLATGLSIGYTF. The CDR3 DNA is TGTGCCAGCAGCTTAGCAACGGGTCTATCGATAGGCTACACCTTC. Looking up the rest from reference TRBV7-2 and TRBJ1-2 gives the full variable domain: GAGVSQSPSNKVTEKGKDVELRCDPISGHTALYWYRQSLGQGLEFLIYFQGNSAPDKSGLPSDRFSAERTGGSVSTLTIQRTQQEDSAVYLCASSLATGLSIGYTFGSGTRLTVV.

V and J are TRBV18 and TRBJ1-1, with TRBD1 matching over 10 bases. The trim removed 4 bases at V and 5 bases at J, leaving 7 bases unmatched. CDR1 and CDR2 from the germline V gene are KGHSH and LQKENI. This CDR3 spans 15 amino acids. The CDR3 region is CASSLTVDRGTEAFF. The CDR3 nucleotides read TGTGCCAGCTCACTGACTGTGGACAGGGGGACTGAAGCTTTCTTT.

The chain combines TRBV28 with TRBJ2-7, with 7 positions matching TRBD1. The V and J ends lost 6 bases and 2 bases, in that order; junction bases with no gene match: 7. CDR3 length: 14 residues. Germline lookup yields CDR1 MDHEN and CDR2 SYDVKM. CDR3 DNA: TGTGCCAGCAGAAGGGACAGTCCCCCCTACGAGCAGTACTTC. This encodes CASRRDSPPYEQYF.

This clone was seen a single time. The CDR3 protein is CASSPPLAGVSGNEQFF. DNA for the CDR3: TGTGCCAGCTCACCACCCCTAGCGGGAGTGTCGGGCAATGAGCAGTTCTTC. The V gene is TRBV18, the J gene TRBJ2-1, with 10 bases identical to TRBD2. The trim removed 0 bases at V and 6 bases at J, leaving 8 bases unmatched. The germline CDR1 and CDR2 sequences are KGHSH and LQKENI. This CDR3 has 17 residues.

The chain recombines TRBV5-6 with TRBJ2-1; a possible D gene is TRBD2 (6 bases). Germline-derived CDR1 and CDR2 are SGHDT and YYEEEE. Deletions cut 3 bases from V and 1 base from J, with 14 bases between. CDR3 size: 16 residues. CDR3 bases: TGTGCCAGCAGCTCTGGAGTGGGGGGTTCCTACAATGAGCAGTTCTTC. It specifies CASSSGVGGSYNEQFF.

The J gene is TRBJ2-5, the V gene TRBV19; tentative D call: TRBD2 (6 bases). The CDR3 extends over 15 amino acids. Trimming stripped 3 bases from V and 5 bases from J, with 16 bases between. Germline-derived CDR1 and CDR2 are LNHDA and SQIVND (reference sequence). The CDR3 spells CASSIGGGTGETQYF. The CDR3, as DNA: TGTGCCAGTAGTATTGGCGGAGGGACCGGGGAGACCCAGTACTTC.

The chain recombines TRBV16 with TRBJ2-5; no definite D call. V was cut by 0 bases and J by 2 bases, with 7 bases left in between. The germline CDR1 and CDR2 sequences are KGHSY and FQNENV. The length of the CDR3 is 14 residues. The CDR3 region is CASSQSSQQETQYF. The CDR3 DNA is TGTGCCAGCAGCCAATCTTCGCAGCAAGAGACCCAGTACTTC.

V and J are TRBV7-9 and TRBJ1-6; D uncertain. In germline, CDR1 is SEHNR, CDR2 FQNEAQ (reference sequence). V gave up 3 bases and J gave up 5 bases, with 8 bases separating them. The CDR3 runs 14 residues. The CDR3 here is CASSLNTNNSPLHF. In nucleotides, the CDR3 is TGTGCCAGCAGCTTGAACACAAATAATTCACCCCTCCACTTT.

The chain links TRBV29-1 to TRBJ1-5; no clear D gene. Germline loops: CDR1 SQVTM, CDR2 ANQGSEA. The V gene lost 4 bases and the J gene lost 2 bases, with 15 bases spanning the gap. CDR3 size: 15 residues. CDR3 loop: CSVADGVLGNQPQHF. In DNA, the CDR3 is TGCAGCGTTGCAGACGGAGTTTTGGGCAATCAGCCCCAGCATTTT.

The chain uses TRBV5-4 and TRBJ1-1, with D uncertain. Trimming removed 2 bases at V and 0 bases at J, with 14 bases between. Germline lookup yields CDR1 SGHNT and CDR2 YYREEE (reference sequence). The CDR3 covers 16 residues. The CDR3 sequence: CASSFKRDIMNTEAFF. Written as DNA, the CDR3 is TGTGCCAGCAGCTTCAAGAGGGATATCATGAACACTGAAGCTTTCTTT.

The V gene is TRBV5-6, the J gene TRBJ2-7; 13 nucleotides match TRBD2. Germline values: CDR1 SGHDT, CDR2 YYEEEE. Trimming at V came to 4 bases and at J to 3 bases, leaving 7 bases not matched to a gene. CDR3 size: 16 residues. The CDR3 bases are TGTGCCAGCAGCAAGACCACTAGCGGGAGGGTCTACGAGCAGTACTTC. Amino acid sequence: CASSKTTSGRVYEQYF.

The V and J genes are TRBV5-5 and TRBJ2-1; 10 bases fit TRBD1. The CDR3 contains 14 residues. J lost 10 bases, V lost 5 bases, and 9 bases had no gene match. Germline values: CDR1 SGHKS, CDR2 YYEKEE (reference sequence). DNA of the CDR3: TGTGCCAGCAGTTGGACAGGGGGGTCGGTAGAGCAGTTCTTC. Translation gives CASSWTGGSVEQFF.

The gene calls are TRBV5-8 and TRBJ2-7; the match to TRBD2 covers 8 bases. This CDR3 is built from 15 residues. Germline V lookup: CDR1 SGHTS, CDR2 YDEGEE. V dropped 6 bases and J dropped 0; count of bases not matched to a gene: 8. CDR3 sequence (DNA): TGTGCCAGCACCAAAGCGGGAGTGAACTCCTACGAGCAGTACTTC. Protein product: CASTKAGVNSYEQYF.

The chain uses TRBV9 and TRBJ2-1, with a weak D call TRBD1 (6 bases). From germline, CDR1 is SGDLS and CDR2 YYNGEE. V was cut by 0 bases and J by 9 bases, with 22 bases left in between. The CDR3 runs 17 residues. This CDR3 is CASSVATTGLVSSEQFF. The CDR3 nucleotides read TGTGCCAGCAGCGTAGCTACTACAGGGTTGGTTAGTAGTGAGCAGTTCTTC. The full variable domain, its missing parts supplied by reference TRBV9 and TRBJ2-1, is DSGVTQTPKHLITATGQRVTLRCSPRSGDLSVYWYQQSLDQGLQFLIQYYNGEERAKGNILERFSAQQFPDLHSELNLSSLELGDSALYFCASSVATTGLVSSEQFFGPGTRLTVL.

The chain joins TRBV5-8 to TRBJ2-2; 7 nucleotides agree with TRBD1. Germline CDR1 and CDR2: SGHTS and YDEGEE. V lost 7 bases, J lost 4 bases, and 7 bases stayed unmatched. This CDR3 region has 14 residues. This CDR3 is CASPGQVVTGELFF. The CDR3 nucleotides are TGTGCCAGCCCTGGACAGGTGGTCACCGGGGAGCTGTTTTTT.

This rearrangement joins TRBV28 to TRBJ2-5; 10 bases match TRBD2. The CDR3 has 16 residues. Germline V gene data show CDR1 as MDHEN and CDR2 as SYDVKM. With 3 bases clipped from V and 5 bases from J, the junction kept 9 bases outside the gene matches. The CDR3 DNA reads as TGTGCCAGCAGTTTCCTAGCGGGAGTCGATGGGGAGACCCAGTACTTC. It yields the protein CASSFLAGVDGETQYF.

There are a few counts of this clone. The CDR3 protein is CATSRVLAGRASYNEQFF. Written as DNA, the CDR3 is TGTGCCACCAGCAGAGTGTTAGCGGGAAGGGCGTCCTACAATGAGCAGTTCTTC. The rearrangement joins TRBV15 to TRBJ2-1, with 8 bases identical to TRBD2. CDR3 length: 18 amino acids. Trimming took 1 base from V and 1 from J; bases not matched to a gene: 9. CDR1 is LNHNV and CDR2 is YYDKDF in the germline V gene (reference sequence).

The V and J genes are TRBV5-1 and TRBJ2-5; 9 bases agree with TRBD1. Trimming took 0 bases from V and 10 from J; bases not matched to a gene: 7. CDR3 length: 14 residues. Germline CDR1 reads SGHRS; CDR2 reads YFSETQ. CDR3 amino acids: CASSLEGTGRDQYF. CDR3 sequence (DNA): TGCGCCAGCAGCTTGGAGGGGACAGGGAGAGACCAGTACTTC.

This sequence joins TRBV30 and TRBJ2-5; 7 positions agree with TRBD1. Germline V gene lookup returns CDR1 GTSNPN and CDR2 SVGIG (reference sequence). V gave up 0 bases and J gave up 4 bases; unmatched junction bases: 2. The CDR3 sequence is 13 residues long. The CDR3 reads CAWSVSGGETQYF. DNA for the CDR3: TGTGCCTGGAGTGTCTCAGGGGGAGAGACCCAGTACTTC.

This clone was seen a handful of times. This chain uses TRBV4-3 with TRBJ1-3, with TRBD1 matching 7 bases. Trimming removed 0 bases from V and 0 bases from J; junction bases left unmatched: 2. From germline, CDR1 is LGHNA and CDR2 YSLEER. This CDR3 region has 16 residues. CDR3 amino acids: CASSQEGQLSGNTIYF. The CDR3 bases are TGCGCCAGCAGCCAAGAGGGACAGCTCTCTGGAAACACCATATATTTT.

This clone is a singleton in its sample. This chain links TRBV7-8 with TRBJ2-5; tentative D call: TRBD1 (5 bases). V lost 2 bases to trimming and J lost 1 base, with 14 bases between them. Germline assignment: CDR1 SGHVS and CDR2 FQNEAQ. The CDR3 sequence is 16 residues long. The CDR3 loop reads CASSLIGMTAQETQYF. DNA for the CDR3: TGTGCCAGCAGCTTAATTGGAATGACAGCCCAAGAGACCCAGTACTTC.

The V gene is TRBV28, the J gene TRBJ2-1; TRBD2 matches 12 bases. Germline CDR1 MDHEN, CDR2 SYDVKM. Germline trimming cut 3 bases from V and 7 bases from J; bases unmatched to any gene: 7. The length of the CDR3 is 16 residues. The CDR3 sequence is CASSFPGLAGRNEQFF. CDR3 sequence (DNA): TGTGCCAGCAGTTTCCCCGGACTAGCGGGACGGAATGAGCAGTTCTTC.

This rearrangement joins TRBV2 to TRBJ1-4; a possible D gene is TRBD1 (5 bases). The V and J ends lost 6 bases and 3 bases respectively, with 11 bases between them. This CDR3 region has 14 residues. Germline V gene lookup returns CDR1 SNHLY and CDR2 FYNNEI. The CDR3 loop is CASSLGRPNEKLFF. In DNA, the CDR3 is TGTGCCAGCAGCCTGGGGCGTCCTAATGAAAAACTGTTTTTT.

The chain links TRBV5-6 to TRBJ1-2; 10 positions agree with TRBD1. CDR3 length equals 17 residues. Germline CDR1 is SGHDT and CDR2 is YYEEEE. V lost 0 bases, J lost 4 bases, and 9 bases stayed unmatched. This chain's CDR3 is CASSLAVGQGPPYGYTF. CDR3 coding DNA: TGTGCCAGCAGCTTGGCTGTGGGACAGGGGCCGCCCTATGGCTACACCTTC.